This T cell receptor (beta chain) was identified during a study of shared clonotypes between healthy human individuals. Details on this clone: Other DNA sequences of this sample code for an identical CDR3.

TCRdb's copy holds only in-frame clones and misses some; the assay was immunoSEQ multiplex PCR. Of 550,000 to 700,000 clones in the sample, around 73% are singletons; the top ten hold about 1.8%. This CDR3 is built from 13 residues. The junction had 4 bases not matched to a gene; V was cut back by 2 bases and J by 10 bases. Germline CDR1 is SGHRS and CDR2 is YFSETQ. All donors were Caucasian adults living in Nashville, Tennessee. Specimen: memory CD4+ T cells sorted from blood. Subset defined: CD45RA-negative fraction. The receptor comes from a woman aged 30 to 39 in good health. V gene TRBV5-1 combines with J gene TRBJ2-1; 9 bases match TRBD2. Here the CDR3 DNA reads TGCGCCAGCAGCTTTCGGCGGGAGGGAGAGCAGTTCTTC. This gives the protein CASSFRREGEQFF.